The 28 T cell receptor beta chains listed next were all sequenced from one sample in a study of response to subunit inactivated influenza vaccine. TCRdb used MiXCR to reprocess the RT-PCR reads, holding one entry per CDR3 protein. The top ten hold 2.5% to 3% of the sample, which has about 540,000 distinct CDR3 sequences, 20% to 25% seen once. This sample was shared with a second study, whose subject was T cells expressing NK-cell markers. That work adds: Production of TCR beta cDNA relied on 5'RACE template switching with UMIs.

The source material was CD4+ T cells sorted from PBMCs, sampled roughly 12 days after vaccination. The receptors were sampled from a man in his fifties or sixties who received an inactivated influenza vaccine.

The chain is built from TRBV3-1 and TRBJ2-1; D possibly corresponds to TRBD1 (6 bases). Germline CDR1 and CDR2: LGHDT and YNNKEL (reference sequence). The V and J ends lost 1 base and 10 bases respectively, with 14 bases between them. This CDR3 comprises 14 residues. CDR3 in DNA: TGTGCCAGCAGCCAAGGAACAGGGACCGGGGAGCAGTTCTTC. This translates into CASSQGTGTGEQFF.

The V call is TRBV10-3, the J call TRBJ2-7, with 12 nucleotides matching TRBD2. This CDR3 comprises 15 residues. Germline CDR1 reads ENHRY; CDR2 reads SYGVKD. V lost 2 bases to trimming and J lost 5 bases; unmatched junction nucleotides: 4. CDR3 region: CAISEGLAGTHEQYF. The CDR3 DNA is TGTGCCATCAGTGAGGGACTAGCGGGAACGCACGAGCAGTACTTC.

The V and J genes are TRBV6-2 or TRBV6-3 and TRBJ1-1; D possibly corresponds to TRBD1 (6 bases). Deletions cut 7 bases from V and 1 base from J, with 16 bases between. Germline V gene lookup returns CDR1 MNHEY and CDR2 SVGEGT. CDR3 size: 15 residues. CDR3 nucleotides: TGTGCCAGCACCACGGGGGGGGCCGCGAACACTGAAGCTTTCTTT. Protein: CASTTGGAANTEAFF.

This clonotype has just a few counts. The chain couples TRBV29-1 to TRBJ2-1; D may be TRBD1 or TRBD2 (5 bases each). Germline CDR1 and CDR2: SQVTM and ANQGSEA. The CDR3 has 15 amino acids. The germline V and J ends were trimmed by 4 bases and 0 bases, with 13 bases remaining between them. This chain's CDR3 is CSVGIGTVSYNEQFF. The CDR3 region has the DNA TGCAGCGTTGGTATAGGGACGGTCTCCTACAATGAGCAGTTCTTC.

This clonotype was recorded a few times. The V and J genes are TRBV12-3 or TRBV12-4 and TRBJ2-5; possibly TRBD2 for D (6 bases). V dropped 6 bases and J dropped 5 bases, with 13 bases sitting between them. This CDR3 is built from 13 residues. CDR3 amino acids: CASSWLGRETQYF. The CDR3 DNA reads as TGTGCCAGCAGCTGGCTGGGGAGGGAGACCCAGTACTTC.

J is TRBJ1-6 and V is TRBV6-5; D call uncertain. CDR1 and CDR2 from the germline V gene are MNHEY and SVGAGI. Trimming took off 2 bases at V and 14 bases at J, with 13 bases between the two ends. This CDR3 is 13 amino acids long. The CDR3 here is CASSYTVMQSLHF. The CDR3 DNA is TGTGCCAGCAGTTACACGGTTATGCAGTCCCTCCACTTT.

The chain carries TRBV6-2 or TRBV6-3 and TRBJ2-3, with no clear D. The length of the CDR3 is 11 residues. Germline CDR1 is MNHEY and CDR2 is SVGEGT. With 6 bases removed from V and 8 bases from J, the gap between germline ends came to 9 bases. As DNA, the CDR3 is TGTGCCAGCAGCGTGGTGGGTACGCAGTATTTT. It encodes CASSVVGTQYF.

This clonotype was detected a few times. The chain has TRBV3-1 and TRBJ2-3, with no clear D. Trimming pared 5 bases from V and 2 bases from J, leaving 14 bases between. The CDR3 is 15 amino acids. Per the germline V gene, CDR1 is LGHDT and CDR2 is YNNKEL (reference sequence). The CDR3 DNA reads TGTGCCAGCAGCGCGATGGGCAGACACACAGATACGCAGTATTTT. It translates to CASSAMGRHTDTQYF.

This clonotype appeared a few times. This chain joins TRBV5-5 and TRBJ1-1, with D possibly TRBD1 on 5 matching bases. The CDR3 has 14 residues. The V and J ends lost 4 bases and 4 bases respectively, with 14 bases between them. From germline, CDR1 is SGHKS and CDR2 YYEKEE (reference sequence). CDR3 protein: CASSRLSGLTEAFF. In DNA, the CDR3 is TGTGCCAGCAGCCGACTCTCAGGGCTCACTGAAGCTTTCTTT.

This clonotype has ten or more counts. The chain links TRBV6-1 to TRBJ1-2; 8 bases line up with TRBD1. CDR1 is MNHNS, CDR2 SASEGT, per germline. The CDR3 consists of 14 residues. After removal of 1 base from V and 6 bases from J, the junction contained 4 bases not matched to a gene. The CDR3 protein is CASSEGQGRNGYTF. The CDR3 DNA follows: TGTGCCAGCAGTGAAGGACAGGGGCGGAATGGCTACACCTTC.

This clonotype was seen many times. This rearrangement joins TRBV28 to TRBJ1-5; no definite D call. The CDR3 spans 13 residues. Trimming stripped 8 bases from V and 0 bases from J, with 8 bases between. CDR1 MDHEN and CDR2 SYDVKM come from the germline V gene. CDR3 nucleotides: TGTGCCAGCCACAGAGATAGCAATCAGCCCCAGCATTTT. Translating gives CASHRDSNQPQHF.

This chain links TRBV7-9 with TRBJ2-4; 8 bases align to TRBD2. The CDR3 is 17 amino acids. Trimming at V came to 4 bases and at J to 0 bases, leaving 8 bases not matched to a gene. Germline V gene data show CDR1 as SEHNR and CDR2 as FQNEAQ (reference sequence). CDR3: CASSSERGREAKNIQYF. The CDR3 DNA sequence: TGTGCCAGCAGCTCAGAGCGGGGGAGGGAAGCCAAAAACATTCAGTACTTC.

The chain uses TRBV7-2 and TRBJ1-1; D unclear. V gave up 2 bases and J gave up 1 base, with 8 bases separating them. In germline, CDR1 is SGHTA, CDR2 FQGNSA. This CDR3 spans 14 amino acids. The CDR3 loop is CASSLYGANTEAFF. Here the CDR3 DNA reads TGTGCCAGCAGCTTATACGGCGCGAACACTGAAGCTTTCTTT.

The chain links TRBV20-1 to TRBJ2-3; TRBD2 matches at 15 bases. The V gene's germline CDR1 is DFQATT and CDR2 SNEGSKA (reference sequence). This CDR3 region has 16 residues. The junction had 4 bases not matched to a gene; V was cut back by 3 bases and J by 3 bases. DNA for the CDR3: TGCAGTGCTAGGGGGACTAGCGGGAGGATGACAGATACGCAGTATTTT. This sequence encodes CSARGTSGRMTDTQYF.

This clonotype has only a few counts. V gene TRBV5-5 combines with J gene TRBJ2-5, with 7 positions matching TRBD2. V was clipped by 4 bases and J by 1 base; unmatched bases: 7. Germline loops: CDR1 SGHKS, CDR2 YYEKEE (reference sequence). This CDR3 has 15 residues. The CDR3 here is CASSKAGPTQETQYF. In DNA, the CDR3 is TGTGCCAGCAGCAAAGCGGGACCTACCCAAGAGACCCAGTACTTC.

This clonotype was observed a few times. V usage is TRBV27 and J usage is TRBJ2-7; 12 positions agree with TRBD2. Germline V CDR1 and CDR2: MNHEY, SMNVEV (reference sequence). Germline trimming cut 4 bases from V and 3 bases from J; bases unmatched to any gene: 4. The CDR3 contains 15 residues. The CDR3 region is CASSSLAGGVYEQYF. DNA of the CDR3: TGTGCCAGCAGTTCGCTAGCGGGGGGGGTCTACGAGCAGTACTTC.

This clonotype was observed a few times. The rearrangement joins TRBV12-3 or TRBV12-4 to TRBJ2-7; the D gene is possibly TRBD2 (6 bases). Deletions cut 3 bases from V and 7 bases from J, with 16 bases between. This CDR3 comprises 14 residues. The CDR3 here is CASSFVAIAGEQYF. CDR3 nucleotide sequence: TGTGCCAGCAGTTTTGTGGCAATCGCGGGGGAGCAGTACTTC.

The chain couples TRBV29-1 to TRBJ2-5; a weak D match, TRBD1 (5 bases). The CDR3 consists of 13 residues. The V gene lost 4 bases and the J gene lost 4 bases, with 13 bases spanning the gap. Per the germline V gene, CDR1 is SQVTM and CDR2 is ANQGSEA. The CDR3 here is CSVGPRVRETQYF. The CDR3 DNA is TGCAGCGTTGGCCCCAGGGTCCGAGAGACCCAGTACTTC.

The sample holds a few counts of this clonotype. V gene TRBV12-3 or TRBV12-4 combines with J gene TRBJ1-2; D gene ambiguous. This CDR3 has 12 residues. The V gene lost 5 bases and the J gene lost 6 bases, with 10 bases spanning the gap. The CDR3 bases are TGTGCCAGCAGTGTCGATCAAAATGGCTACACCTTC. The encoded protein is CASSVDQNGYTF.

The chain's CDR3 is CSVGQGVNTGELFF. The DNA for the CDR3 is TGCAGCGTCGGACAGGGGGTGAACACCGGGGAGCTGTTTTTT. The gene calls are TRBV29-1 and TRBJ2-2; 10 bases line up with TRBD1. Trimming at V came to 6 bases and at J to 1 base, leaving 2 bases not matched to a gene. The CDR3 loop spans 14 amino acids. Germline V CDR1 and CDR2: SQVTM, ANQGSEA.

The V gene is TRBV20-1, the J gene TRBJ2-2, with D possibly being TRBD2 (5 bases). This CDR3 region has 13 residues. Germline V gene data show CDR1 as DFQATT and CDR2 as SNEGSKA (reference sequence). V was clipped by 6 bases and J by 7 bases, with 15 bases between them. Here the CDR3 DNA reads TGCAGTGCGGGTCGGACGGGGTACGGGGAGCTGTTTTTT. Translation gives CSAGRTGYGELFF.

This chain uses TRBV4-1 with TRBJ2-1; TRBD1 agrees at 7 bases. Per germline, CDR1 MGHRA and CDR2 YSYEKL. CDR3 length: 15 residues. Germline trimming cut 4 bases from V and 9 bases from J; bases unmatched to any gene: 12. The CDR3 coding sequence is TGCGCCAGCAGCCGACCGGGACAGAAGTTCGGTGAGCAGTTCTTC. Protein sequence: CASSRPGQKFGEQFF.

This clonotype was detected only a few times. The chain uses TRBV10-2 and TRBJ1-6; no definite D call. V dropped 0 bases and J dropped 8 bases, with 2 bases sitting between them. Germline V lookup: CDR1 WSHSY, CDR2 SAAADI. The CDR3 is 12 amino acids. CDR3 loop: CASSESHSPLHF. CDR3 in DNA: TGCGCCAGCAGTGAGTCCCATTCACCCCTCCACTTT.

The V gene is TRBV5-5, the J gene TRBJ2-5; the D is unclear. Germline CDR1 and CDR2: SGHKS and YYEKEE (reference sequence). The CDR3 loop spans 14 amino acids. The germline V and J ends were trimmed by 2 bases and 1 base, with 9 bases remaining between them. CDR3 sequence (DNA): TGTGCCAGCAGCTTCAGGAACGGCCAAGAGACCCAGTACTTC. Its protein is CASSFRNGQETQYF.

A note on this clonotype: Germline is not matched at one junction end, which may reflect a read error. The chain links TRBV7-3 to TRBJ2-1; 11 bases map to TRBD2. Germline CDR1 SGHTA, CDR2 FQGTGA. CDR3 length: 16 residues. The CDR3 loop reads CASSVIAGGPYNKQFF. DNA of the CDR3: TGTGCCAGCAGCGTAATAGCGGGAGGGCCCTACAATAAGCAGTTCTTC.

This clonotype has more than one count but fewer than ten. CDR3 bases: TGTGCCACCAGCTCCCCAGGACAGGGCAATCAGCCCCAGCATTTT. Its protein product is CATSSPGQGNQPQHF. This chain connects TRBV15 to TRBJ1-5, with 7 nucleotides matching TRBD1. J lost 2 bases, V lost 5 bases, and 6 bases had no gene match. Germline-derived CDR1 and CDR2 are LNHNV and YYDKDF (reference sequence). The CDR3 totals 15 residues.

This clonotype has more than one count but fewer than ten. This sequence joins TRBV24-1 and TRBJ2-5; 8 nucleotides match TRBD2. Per the germline V gene, CDR1 is KGHDR and CDR2 is SFDVKD. The length of the CDR3 is 14 residues. V lost 7 bases, J lost 1 base, and 4 bases stayed unmatched. The CDR3 protein is CATRASGPQETQYF. CDR3 DNA sequence: TGTGCCACCAGGGCTAGCGGGCCCCAAGAGACCCAGTACTTC.

This clonotype came up many times. V and J are TRBV6-6 and TRBJ2-1; D remains unclear. This CDR3 has 12 residues. The germline V gene encodes CDR1 MNHNY and CDR2 SVGAGI (reference sequence). Trimming removed 2 bases from V and 6 bases from J, with 5 bases in between. The CDR3 protein is CASSYPLNEQFF. CDR3 coding DNA: TGTGCCAGCAGTTACCCCCTCAATGAGCAGTTCTTC.